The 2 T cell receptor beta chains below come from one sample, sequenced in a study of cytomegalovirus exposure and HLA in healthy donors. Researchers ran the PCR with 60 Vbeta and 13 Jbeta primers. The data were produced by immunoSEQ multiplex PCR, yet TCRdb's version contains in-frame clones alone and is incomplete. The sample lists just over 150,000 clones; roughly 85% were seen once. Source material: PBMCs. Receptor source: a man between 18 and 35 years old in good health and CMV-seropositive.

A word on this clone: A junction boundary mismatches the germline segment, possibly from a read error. The CDR3 nucleotides read TGTGCCGGCAGTCCGGGACAGCCCTCCTACAATGAGCAGTTCTTC. This encodes CAGSPGQPSYNEQFF. This chain uses TRBV27 with TRBJ2-1; 7 bases match TRBD1. This CDR3 is 15 amino acids long. CDR1 and CDR2 (germline): MNHEY, SMNVEV (reference sequence).

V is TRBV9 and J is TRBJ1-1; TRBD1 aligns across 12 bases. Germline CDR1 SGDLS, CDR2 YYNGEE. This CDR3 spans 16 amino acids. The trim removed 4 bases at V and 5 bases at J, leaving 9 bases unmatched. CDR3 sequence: CASSPRDRGQVTEAFF. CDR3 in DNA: TGTGCCAGCAGCCCGAGGGACAGGGGGCAAGTAACTGAAGCTTTCTTT.